This T cell receptor (beta chain) appears in the sequencing data of a study of cytomegalovirus exposure and HLA in healthy donors. Primers for the PCR totalled 60 Vbeta and 13 Jbeta. The repertoire was sequenced with immunoSEQ multiplex PCR; TCRdb's copy has only in-frame clones and lacks some. The sample contains around 140,000 clones, around 77% of which appear only once. Turning to this clone: Its specificity is unknown. Mismatch with germline at one junction end may stem from a read error.

Findings of the study overall: The number of N-insertions in an Asian-associated ancestry cluster was reportedly below the approximately 700-donor mean in a later analysis.

The CDR3 sequence is 17 residues long. CDR1 and CDR2 from the germline V gene are SGHTA and FQGNSA. This sequence was found in a male donor in good health and CMV-seropositive. The sample was PBMCs. The V call is TRBV7-2, the J call TRBJ1-3; a weak D match, TRBD1 (5 bases). As DNA, the CDR3 is TGTGCCAGCAGCTTAGCGCCAGGGCCCTACTCTGGAAACACCACATATTTT. Translated: CASSLAPGPYSGNTTYF.